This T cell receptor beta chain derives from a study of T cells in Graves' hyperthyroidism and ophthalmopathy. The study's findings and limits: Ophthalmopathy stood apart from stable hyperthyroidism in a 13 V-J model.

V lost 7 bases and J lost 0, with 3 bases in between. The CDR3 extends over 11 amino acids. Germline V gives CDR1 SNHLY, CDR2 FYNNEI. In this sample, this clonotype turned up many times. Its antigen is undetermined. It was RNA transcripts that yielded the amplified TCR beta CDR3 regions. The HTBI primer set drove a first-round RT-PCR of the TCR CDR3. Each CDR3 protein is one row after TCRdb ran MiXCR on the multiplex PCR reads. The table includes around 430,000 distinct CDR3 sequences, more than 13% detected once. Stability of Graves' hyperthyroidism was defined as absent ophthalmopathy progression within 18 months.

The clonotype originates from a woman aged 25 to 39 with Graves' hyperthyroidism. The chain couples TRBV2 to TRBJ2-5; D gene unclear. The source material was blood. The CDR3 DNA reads TGTGCCAGCACCGACCAAGAGACCCAGTACTTC. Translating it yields CASTDQETQYF.